This T cell receptor (beta chain) was captured by sequencing in a study of cytomegalovirus exposure and HLA in healthy donors. As for the study in general: The 95 to 150 validation repertoires were produced on the same platform as the 500 to 800 repertoires of the first cohort. This was reported in a later analysis. Study results and caveats: Around 160 TCR beta chains were listed as cytomegalovirus-associated. Three chains tied to CMV proved CMV antigen-specific in vitro.

Remarks on this clone: No antigen is known for it.

TCRdb's table, derived via immunoSEQ multiplex PCR, lists solely in-frame clones and lacks some. The sample lists 130,000 or so clones, roughly 86% occurring once. Germline V lookup: CDR1 SGHNT, CDR2 YYREEE (reference sequence). CDR3 length: 14 amino acids. V dropped 4 bases and J dropped 3; count of bases not matched to a gene: 5. The donors were in the approximately 110-subject validation cohort; that cohort was separate from the roughly 700-subject first cohort. The rearrangement joins TRBV5-4 to TRBJ2-7; TRBD1 aligns across 9 bases. Sequenced sample: PBMCs. The TCR sequence derives from a man younger than 45 in good health and CMV-seronegative. This CDR3 reads CASSPGQGIYEQYF. CDR3 nucleotide sequence: TGTGCCAGCAGCCCGGGACAGGGAATCTACGAGCAGTACTTC.